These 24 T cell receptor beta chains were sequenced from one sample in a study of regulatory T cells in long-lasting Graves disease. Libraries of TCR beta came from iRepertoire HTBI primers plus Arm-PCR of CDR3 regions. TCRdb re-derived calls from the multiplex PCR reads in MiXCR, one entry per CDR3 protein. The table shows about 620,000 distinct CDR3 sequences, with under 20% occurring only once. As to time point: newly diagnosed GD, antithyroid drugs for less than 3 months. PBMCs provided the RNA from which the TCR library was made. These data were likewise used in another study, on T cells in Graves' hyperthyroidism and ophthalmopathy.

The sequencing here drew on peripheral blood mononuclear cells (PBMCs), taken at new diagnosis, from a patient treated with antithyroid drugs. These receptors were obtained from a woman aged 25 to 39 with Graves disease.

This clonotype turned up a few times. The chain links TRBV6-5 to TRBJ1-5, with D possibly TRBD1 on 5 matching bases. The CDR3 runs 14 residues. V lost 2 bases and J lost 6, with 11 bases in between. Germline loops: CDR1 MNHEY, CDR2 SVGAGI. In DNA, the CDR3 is TGTGCCAGCAGTTACGAGTATGGGGGTCAGCCCCAGCATTTT. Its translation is CASSYEYGGQPQHF.

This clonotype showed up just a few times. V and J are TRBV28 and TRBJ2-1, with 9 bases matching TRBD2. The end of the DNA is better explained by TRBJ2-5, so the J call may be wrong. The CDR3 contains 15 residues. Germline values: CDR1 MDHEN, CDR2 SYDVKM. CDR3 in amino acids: CASSSGLAHQETQYF. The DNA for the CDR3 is TGTGCCAGCAGTTCAGGACTAGCGCACCAAGAGACCCAGTACTTC.

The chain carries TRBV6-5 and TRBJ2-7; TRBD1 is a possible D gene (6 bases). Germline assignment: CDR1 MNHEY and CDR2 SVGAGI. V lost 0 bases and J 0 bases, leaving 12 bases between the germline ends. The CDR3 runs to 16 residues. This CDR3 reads CASSYSGAAFSYEQYF. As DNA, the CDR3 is TGTGCCAGCAGTTACTCGGGGGCGGCCTTCTCCTACGAGCAGTACTTC.

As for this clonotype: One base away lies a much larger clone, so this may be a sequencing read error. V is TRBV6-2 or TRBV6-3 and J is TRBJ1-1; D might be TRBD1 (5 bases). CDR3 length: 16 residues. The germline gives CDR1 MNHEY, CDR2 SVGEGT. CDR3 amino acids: CASTAVKGRMNTEALF. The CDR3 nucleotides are TGTGCCAGCACCGCTGTGAAGGGGAGGATGAACACTGAAGCTCTCTTT.

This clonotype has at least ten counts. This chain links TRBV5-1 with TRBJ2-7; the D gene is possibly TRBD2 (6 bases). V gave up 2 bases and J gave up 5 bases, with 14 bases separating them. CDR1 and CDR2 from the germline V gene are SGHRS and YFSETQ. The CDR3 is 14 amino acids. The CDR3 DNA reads TGCGCCAGCAGCTTAAAGACTAGTCGCGACGAGCAGTACTTC. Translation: CASSLKTSRDEQYF.

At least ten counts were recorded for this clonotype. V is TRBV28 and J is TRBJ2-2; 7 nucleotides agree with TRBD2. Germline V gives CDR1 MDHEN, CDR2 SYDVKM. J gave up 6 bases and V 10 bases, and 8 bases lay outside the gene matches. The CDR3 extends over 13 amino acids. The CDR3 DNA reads TGTGCCACCGGCGGGGGTTTGCCCGGGGAGCTGTTTTTT. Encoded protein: CATGGGLPGELFF.

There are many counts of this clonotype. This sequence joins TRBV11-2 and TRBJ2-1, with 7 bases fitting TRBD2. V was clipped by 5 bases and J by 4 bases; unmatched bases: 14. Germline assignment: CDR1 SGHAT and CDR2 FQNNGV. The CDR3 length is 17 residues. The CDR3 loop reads CASSGGGTGTTYNEQFF. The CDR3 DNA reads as TGTGCCAGCAGCGGGGGGGGAACCGGGACTACATACAATGAGCAGTTCTTC.

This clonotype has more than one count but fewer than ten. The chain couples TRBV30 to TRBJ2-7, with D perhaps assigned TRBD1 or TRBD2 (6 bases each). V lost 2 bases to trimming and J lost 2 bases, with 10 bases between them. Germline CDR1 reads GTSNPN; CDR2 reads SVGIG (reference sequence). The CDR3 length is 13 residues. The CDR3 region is CAWSRGDPYEQYF. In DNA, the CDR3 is TGTGCCTGGAGTAGGGGGGACCCCTACGAGCAGTACTTC.

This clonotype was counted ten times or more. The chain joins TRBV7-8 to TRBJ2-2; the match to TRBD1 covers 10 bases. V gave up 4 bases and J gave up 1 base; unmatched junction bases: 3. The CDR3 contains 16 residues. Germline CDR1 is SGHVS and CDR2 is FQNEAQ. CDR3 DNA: TGTGCCAGCAGCTCCCGGACAGGGGGGAACACCGGGGAGCTGTTTTTT. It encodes CASSSRTGGNTGELFF.

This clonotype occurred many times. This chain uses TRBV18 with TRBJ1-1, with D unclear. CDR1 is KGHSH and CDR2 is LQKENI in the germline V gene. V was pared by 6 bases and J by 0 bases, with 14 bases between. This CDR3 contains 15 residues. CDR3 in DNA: TGTGCCAGCTCCCCCGAAGCAGGACTGAACACTGAAGCTTTCTTT. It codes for CASSPEAGLNTEAFF.

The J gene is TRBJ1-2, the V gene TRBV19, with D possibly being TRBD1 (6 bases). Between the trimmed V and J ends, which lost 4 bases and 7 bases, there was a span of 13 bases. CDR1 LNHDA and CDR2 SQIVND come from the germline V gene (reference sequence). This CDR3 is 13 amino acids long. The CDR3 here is CASSRTGMRGYTF. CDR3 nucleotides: TGTGCCAGTAGTAGAACAGGGATGCGTGGCTACACCTTC.

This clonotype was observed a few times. The CDR3 sequence is CSARGVHGGSPGETQYF. The CDR3 DNA reads as TGCAGTGCTAGAGGGGTCCACGGCGGGAGTCCGGGGGAGACCCAGTACTTC. This chain joins TRBV20-1 and TRBJ2-5; 7 bases fit TRBD2. Germline CDR1 DFQATT, CDR2 SNEGSKA (reference sequence). This CDR3 has 17 amino acids. The ends lost 1 base at V and 5 bases at J; junction bases unmatched: 16.

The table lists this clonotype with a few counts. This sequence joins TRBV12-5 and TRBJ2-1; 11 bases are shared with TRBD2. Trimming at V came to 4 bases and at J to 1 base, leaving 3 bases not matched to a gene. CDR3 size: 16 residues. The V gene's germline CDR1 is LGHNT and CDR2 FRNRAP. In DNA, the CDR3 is TGTGCTAGTGGTTCGACTAGCGGGACGTCCTACAATGAGCAGTTCTTC. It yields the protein CASGSTSGTSYNEQFF.

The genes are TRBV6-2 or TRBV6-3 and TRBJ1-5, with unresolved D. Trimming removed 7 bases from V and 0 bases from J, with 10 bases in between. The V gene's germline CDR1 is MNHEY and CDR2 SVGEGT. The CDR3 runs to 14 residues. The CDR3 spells CASISRNSNQPQHF. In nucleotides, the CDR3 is TGTGCCAGCATTTCCAGGAATAGCAATCAGCCCCAGCATTTT.

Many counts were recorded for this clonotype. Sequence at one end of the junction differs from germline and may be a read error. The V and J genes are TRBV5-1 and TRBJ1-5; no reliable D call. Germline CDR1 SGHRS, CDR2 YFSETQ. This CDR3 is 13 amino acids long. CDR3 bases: TGTGCCAGCAGCTTAGACGTGAATCAGCCCCAGCATTTT. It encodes CASSLDVNQPQHF.

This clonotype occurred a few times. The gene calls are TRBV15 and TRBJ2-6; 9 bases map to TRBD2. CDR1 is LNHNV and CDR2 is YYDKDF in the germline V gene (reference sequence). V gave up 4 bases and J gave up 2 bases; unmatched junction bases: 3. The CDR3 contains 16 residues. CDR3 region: CATSKIAGAGANVLTF. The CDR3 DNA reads TGTGCCACCAGCAAAATAGCGGGAGCTGGGGCCAACGTCCTGACTTTC.

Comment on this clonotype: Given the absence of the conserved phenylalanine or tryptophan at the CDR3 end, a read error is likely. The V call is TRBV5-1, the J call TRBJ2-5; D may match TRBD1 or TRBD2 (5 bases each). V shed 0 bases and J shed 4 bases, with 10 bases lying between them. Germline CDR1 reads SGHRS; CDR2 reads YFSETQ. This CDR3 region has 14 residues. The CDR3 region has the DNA TGCGCCAGCAGCTTGGACCCCGGGGCAGAGACCCAGTACCTC. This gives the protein CASSLDPGAETQYL.

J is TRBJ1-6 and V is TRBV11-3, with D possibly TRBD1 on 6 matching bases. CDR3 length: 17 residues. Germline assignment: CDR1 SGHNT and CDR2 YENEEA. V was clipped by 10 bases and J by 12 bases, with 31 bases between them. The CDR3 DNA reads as TGTGCCACAAACTGGGGGCAGGGACCGGAGCCCTGTCGACCCCTCCACTTT. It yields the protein CATNWGQGPEPCRPLHF.

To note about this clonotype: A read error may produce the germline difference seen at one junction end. CDR3 in amino acids: CAWSGQFTEVFF. The CDR3 DNA sequence: TGTGCCTGGAGTGGGCAGTTTACTGAAGTTTTCTTT. J is TRBJ1-1 and V is TRBV30; D call uncertain. The length of the CDR3 is 12 residues. Germline V lookup: CDR1 GTSNPN, CDR2 SVGIG (reference sequence).

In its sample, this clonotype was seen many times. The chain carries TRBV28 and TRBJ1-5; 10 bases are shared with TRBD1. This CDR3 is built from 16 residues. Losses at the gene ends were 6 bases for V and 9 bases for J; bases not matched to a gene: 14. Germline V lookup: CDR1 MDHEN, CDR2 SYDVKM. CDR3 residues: CASRGRDRGAPWPQHF. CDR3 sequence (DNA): TGTGCCAGCAGGGGCCGGGACAGGGGAGCTCCTTGGCCCCAGCATTTT.

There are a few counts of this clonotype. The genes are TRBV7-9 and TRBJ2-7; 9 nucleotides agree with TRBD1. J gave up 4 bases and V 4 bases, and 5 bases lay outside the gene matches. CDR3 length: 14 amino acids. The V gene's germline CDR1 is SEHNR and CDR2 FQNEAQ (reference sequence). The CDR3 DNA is TGTGCCAGCAGCTATCCGGGACAGGGATACGAGCAGTACTTC. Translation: CASSYPGQGYEQYF.

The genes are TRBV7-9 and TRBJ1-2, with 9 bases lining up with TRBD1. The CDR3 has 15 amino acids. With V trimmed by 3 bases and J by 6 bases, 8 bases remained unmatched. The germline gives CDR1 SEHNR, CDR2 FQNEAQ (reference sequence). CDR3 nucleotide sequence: TGTGCCAGCAGCTTGACCGGGACAGGGATGGATGGCTACACCTTC. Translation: CASSLTGTGMDGYTF.

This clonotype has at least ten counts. The CDR3 DNA is TGTGCCAGCAGTCCCCTGGCTGGCGGTAACTATGGCTACACCTTC. Protein sequence: CASSPLAGGNYGYTF. The chain joins TRBV6-1 to TRBJ1-2; D is uncertain. This CDR3 has 15 amino acids. V gave up 5 bases and J gave up 1 base, with 14 bases separating them. From germline, CDR1 is MNHNS and CDR2 SASEGT.

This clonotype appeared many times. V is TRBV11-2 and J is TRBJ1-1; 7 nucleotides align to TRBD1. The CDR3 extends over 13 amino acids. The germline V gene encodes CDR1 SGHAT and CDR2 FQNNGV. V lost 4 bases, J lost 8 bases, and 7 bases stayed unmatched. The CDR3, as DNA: TGTGCCAGCAGCTATGGGACAGTTCTAGAAGCTTTCTTT. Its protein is CASSYGTVLEAFF.